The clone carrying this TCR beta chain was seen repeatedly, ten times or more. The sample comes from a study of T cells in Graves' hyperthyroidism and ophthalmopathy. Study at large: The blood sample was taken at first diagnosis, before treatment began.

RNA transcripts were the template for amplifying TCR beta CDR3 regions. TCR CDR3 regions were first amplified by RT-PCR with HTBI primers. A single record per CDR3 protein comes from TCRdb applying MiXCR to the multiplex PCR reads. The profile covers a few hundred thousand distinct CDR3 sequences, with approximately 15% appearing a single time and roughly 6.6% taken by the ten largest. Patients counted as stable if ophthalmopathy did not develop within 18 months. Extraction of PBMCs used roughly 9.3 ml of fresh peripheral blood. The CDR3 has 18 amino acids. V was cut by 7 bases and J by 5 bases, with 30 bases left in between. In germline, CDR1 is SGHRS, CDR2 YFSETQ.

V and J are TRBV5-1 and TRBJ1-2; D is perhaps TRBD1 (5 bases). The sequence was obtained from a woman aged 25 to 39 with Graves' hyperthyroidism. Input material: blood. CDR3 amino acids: CASGVPSGGPGRGYGYTF. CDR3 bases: TGCGCCAGCGGGGTGCCTTCAGGTGGACCAGGGAGAGGGTATGGCTACACCTTC.